This paragraph covers one T cell receptor (beta chain) sequence. The antigen remains undetermined. This sample is drawn from a study of beta chain features in type 1 diabetes. Looking at the study overall: Over all samples combined, about 100,000,000 sorted cells were examined.

Findings and limits, study-wide: In all four CD4+ subsets, TCRB CDR3 length was significantly, moderately reduced in type 1 diabetes.

Expressed TCRB transcripts got sequenced, as all isolated RNA was reverse transcribed. Sequenced by immunoSEQ multiplex PCR; TCRdb stores in-frame clones only, minus some. The sample has about 230,000 clones, over 8.5% seen once. Germline V gene sequence: CDR1 MGHRA, CDR2 YSYEKL. The CDR3 loop spans 17 amino acids. V gave up 3 bases and J gave up 3 bases; unmatched junction bases: 7. The chain joins TRBV4-1 to TRBJ2-3; 12 nucleotides match TRBD1. The sequenced material came from naive CD4+ T cells from blood. The TCR comes from a woman aged 18-29 years in good health. CDR3 sequence (DNA): TGCGCCAGCAGCCATCTCGGGACAGGGGGCCCAACAGATACGCAGTATTTT. Translation gives CASSHLGTGGPTDTQYF.